In this sample, the clone carrying this T cell receptor beta chain turned up once. In the source study's methods: How many nucleated cells were present was estimated from reference gene primer amplification. Clones were sequenced by immunoSEQ multiplex PCR, and TCRdb holds only the in-frame ones, with some missing. V and J calls and clone size follow that table, whereas D and trimming were derived from the DNA. This sample has over 25,000 clones, with over 80% found just once. This sample was included in a study of blood T cell repertoires in COVID-19. Study in general: Both acute and convalescent COVID-19 samples were obtained from the United States, Italy and Spain. Sample material is recorded as cDNA or gDNA derived from T cells, B-cell-depleted T cells, or PBMCs.

The V gene's germline CDR1 is SGHKS and CDR2 YYEKEE (reference sequence). This CDR3 has 15 residues. The V segment lost 0 bases and the J segment 6 bases; nucleotides outside the gene matches: 9. The origin of this receptor is a human donor with active COVID-19. The donor label of this sample is uncertain. The chain carries TRBV5-5 and TRBJ2-7; 7 nucleotides agree with TRBD1. The sequencing input was peripheral blood. Here the CDR3 DNA reads TGTGCCAGCAGCTTGGCCGACAGGGTGAGCGGCGAGCAGTACTTC. This encodes CASSLADRVSGEQYF.